These T cell receptor beta chains were read from a single sample in a study of blood T cell repertoires in COVID-19. The data were produced by immunoSEQ multiplex PCR, yet TCRdb's version contains in-frame clones alone and is incomplete. This sample carries 150,000 to 200,000 clones, about 92% of them seen once, and the ten largest clones take 4.5% to 5%. Material: peripheral blood. The receptors stem from a man aged 25-45 years with COVID-19, enrolled during active disease. Both conserved end residues are part of each CDR3. A D gene is named only where the DNA matches it firmly. Size is omitted from some rows. Given values are once, few, many or a class for expanded clones.

TRBD1,NA,TRBV5-5,TRBJ1-4,CASSLFGTVNEKLFF,TGTGCCAGCAGCTTGTTTGGGACAGTTAATGAAAAACTGTTTTTT
NA,many,TRBV28,TRBJ2-7,CASSPIAVEEQYF,TGTGCCAGCAGTCCCATAGCTGTTGAGGAGCAGTACTTC
NA,NA,TRBV28,TRBJ2-7,CASSTGPYYEQYF,TGTGCCAGCAGTACAGGGCCCTATTACGAGCAGTACTTC
TRBD1,once,TRBV6-1,TRBJ2-2,CASSEMGQGTGELFF,TGTGCCAGCAGTGAAATGGGACAGGGAACCGGGGAGCTGTTTTTT
NA,NA,TRBV7-8,TRBJ2-5,CASSLNSQETQYF,TGTGCCAGCAGCTTGAACAGCCAAGAGACCCAGTACTTC
TRBD1,NA,TRBV27,TRBJ2-7,CASSLNRGPYEQYF,TGTGCCAGCAGTTTAAACAGGGGGCCCTACGAGCAGTACTTC
TRBD1,NA,TRBV7-6,TRBJ1-5,CASSPQPRDRNQPQHF,TGTGCCAGCAGCCCCCAACCCCGGGACAGGAATCAGCCCCAGCATTTT
NA,NA,TRBV10-3,TRBJ1-2,CAISNWDMTDGYTF,TGTGCCATCAGTAACTGGGACATGACAGATGGCTACACCTTC
NA,NA,TRBV7-2,TRBJ1-6,CASSLGKDLNSPLHF,TGTGCCAGCAGCTTAGGGAAGGACTTAAATTCACCCCTCCACTTT
NA,NA,TRBV10-3,TRBJ1-1,CAIRGEDTEAFF,TGTGCCATCAGGGGTGAGGATACTGAAGCTTTCTTT
TRBD2,NA,TRBV10-3,TRBJ2-7,CAISGAGGTSGRLAVEQYF,TGTGCCATCAGTGGGGCTGGAGGGACTAGCGGGAGATTGGCGGTCGAGCAGTACTTC
NA,NA,TRBV7-3,TRBJ1-4,CASSLETRDLGVGKLFF,TGTGCCAGCAGCTTGGAAACGAGGGACTTAGGGGTGGGAAAACTGTTTTTT
TRBD2,NA,TRBV24-1,TRBJ2-1,CATSGSLAGAGYNEQFF,TGTGCCACCAGTGGGAGTCTGGCGGGAGCGGGGTACAATGAGCAGTTCTTC
NA,NA,TRBV4-3,TRBJ2-5,CASSQDRRETQYF,TGCGCCAGCAGCCAAGACCGCCGGGAGACCCAGTACTTC
NA,NA,TRBV12-5,TRBJ1-1,CASGLGHYATEAFF,TGTGCTAGTGGTTTGGGACATTACGCCACTGAAGCTTTCTTT
NA,NA,TRBV19,TRBJ1-6,CASSQNPQEGWNSPLHF,TGTGCCAGTAGCCAAAATCCTCAGGAGGGTTGGAATTCACCCCTCCACTTT
TRBD1,once,TRBV27,TRBJ1-6,CASRGADRGLYNSPLHF,TGTGCCAGCCGAGGAGCGGACAGGGGCCTCTATAATTCACCCCTCCACTTT
NA,NA,TRBV6-5,TRBJ2-7,CATYPGTATYEQYF,TGTGCCACCTACCCCGGGACTGCTACCTACGAGCAGTACTTC
TRBD1,NA,TRBV10-3,TRBJ1-6,CAISHDRGDNSPLHF,TGTGCCATCAGCCATGACAGGGGGGATAATTCACCCCTCCACTTT
NA,NA,TRBV24-1,TRBJ2-5,CATSDFQGSETQYF,TGTGCCACCAGTGATTTCCAGGGGAGTGAGACCCAGTACTTC
NA,NA,TRBV27,TRBJ1-1,CASLASRSGKTEAFF,TGTGCCAGCTTAGCTTCGAGGAGCGGGAAGACTGAAGCTTTCTTT
TRBD1,NA,TRBV5-6,TRBJ1-1,CASSRQGDEAFF,TGTGCCAGCAGCCGACAGGGGGATGAAGCTTTCTTT
NA,NA,TRBV2,TRBJ1-3,CASSERQGLVHIGNTIYF,TGTGCCAGCAGTGAAAGGCAGGGGCTCGTTCATATTGGAAACACCATATATTTT
NA,NA,TRBV28,TRBJ1-5,CASSFVGGGNQPQHF,TGTGCCAGCAGTTTCGTGGGGGGTGGCAATCAGCCCCAGCATTTT
TRBD1,few,TRBV7-2,TRBJ1-5,CASSLDRQNQPQHF,TGTGCCAGCAGCTTGGACAGGCAAAATCAGCCCCAGCATTTT
NA,NA,TRBV11-1,TRBJ2-7,CASSLVRLSYEQYF,TGTGCCAGCAGCTTAGTAAGACTTTCCTACGAGCAGTACTTC
NA,NA,TRBV18,TRBJ1-2,CASSPAQENNYGYTF,TGTGCCAGCTCACCTGCACAGGAGAACAACTATGGCTACACCTTC
NA,NA,TRBV6-1,TRBJ2-4,CASSEMAQAAKNIQYF,TGTGCCAGCAGTGAAATGGCACAGGCGGCCAAAAACATTCAGTACTTC
NA,NA,TRBV20-1,TRBJ2-1,CSASSIDEQFF,TGCAGTGCTAGCTCTATCGATGAGCAGTTCTTC
TRBD2,NA,TRBV14,TRBJ2-1,CASSLGLARTPSYNEQFF,TGTGCCAGCAGCCTAGGACTAGCGCGAACCCCCTCCTACAATGAGCAGTTCTTC
TRBD1,NA,TRBV19,TRBJ2-7,CASSISSGTANIYEQYF,TGTGCCAGTAGTATATCTTCCGGGACAGCTAATATCTACGAGCAGTACTTC
TRBD1,few,TRBV4-3,TRBJ1-6,CASSQDTPGGYSPLHF,TGCGCCAGCAGCCAAGATACCCCAGGGGGATATTCACCCCTCCACTTT
TRBD1,NA,TRBV9,TRBJ1-1,CASSAAGTDEAFF,TGTGCCAGCAGCGCCGCCGGGACAGATGAAGCTTTCTTT
NA,NA,TRBV29-1,TRBJ1-2,CSVGQGFGYGYTF,TGCAGCGTTGGGCAGGGGTTTGGGTATGGCTACACCTTC